These T cell receptor beta chains were read from a single sample in a study of blood T cell repertoires in COVID-19. TCRdb's copy holds only in-frame clones and misses some; the assay was immunoSEQ multiplex PCR. The table has 130,000 to 150,000 clones, approximately 88% seen once. Sequencing was performed on peripheral blood. The receptors come from a human donor in a cohort sampled during active COVID-19. Each CDR3 is given with its conserved first and last residue. The order of the fields is V gene, J gene, D gene, clone size, CDR3 protein, CDR3 DNA. D genes are given only for firm matches. Some rows have no size entry. The others give once, few or many, or a class for an expanded clone.

>TRBV27|TRBJ2-3|.|.
CASKSNRVSTDTQYF
TGTGCCAGCAAATCTAACAGGGTAAGCACAGATACGCAGTATTTT
>TRBV5-4|TRBJ1-3|.|.
CASSSEGSGNTIYF
TGTGCCAGCAGCTCGGAGGGCTCTGGAAACACCATATATTTT
>TRBV1|TRBJ1-6|.|.
CTSSLIFSFRGGNSPLHF
TGCACCAGCAGCCTAATATTCTCCTTCAGGGGTGGGAATTCACCCCTCCACTTT
>TRBV6-2/TRBV6-3|TRBJ2-2|TRBD1|.
CASSYSVSGGTGELFF
TGTGCCAGCAGTTACTCGGTCTCAGGGGGCACCGGGGAGCTGTTTTTT
>TRBV7-2|TRBJ2-5|.|.
CASSLEGQGTETQYF
TGTGCCAGCAGCTTAGAGGGCCAGGGTACCGAGACCCAGTACTTC
>TRBV4-1|TRBJ2-6|TRBD1|.
CASSQGQASSGANVLTF
TGCGCCAGCAGCCAGGGACAGGCTAGCTCTGGGGCCAACGTCCTGACTTTC
>TRBV12-3/TRBV12-4|TRBJ1-2|.|.
CACEGESYGYTF
TGTGCCTGCGAGGGGGAGTCATATGGCTACACCTTC
>TRBV30|TRBJ1-1|TRBD1|.
CAWSVLGQGKAFF
TGTGCCTGGAGTGTACTTGGACAGGGTAAAGCTTTCTTT
>TRBV19|TRBJ2-7|.|.
CASSPSQQSYEQYF
TGTGCCAGTAGTCCTTCACAGCAATCCTACGAGCAGTACTTC
>TRBV9|TRBJ2-2|TRBD2|.
CASSGGSGRGTGELFF
TGTGCCAGCAGCGGGGGTAGCGGGAGAGGGACCGGGGAGCTGTTTTTT
>TRBV10-3|TRBJ2-7|.|once
CAISESTGFYEQYF
TGTGCCATCAGTGAGTCCACAGGATTCTACGAGCAGTACTTC
>TRBV19|TRBJ2-3|.|.
CASMGDLSTDTQYF
TGTGCCAGTATGGGGGACTTGAGCACAGATACGCAGTATTTT
>TRBV28|TRBJ1-1|.|.
CASRKGVLNTEAFF
TGTGCCAGCAGGAAGGGGGTATTGAACACTGAAGCTTTCTTT
>TRBV5-1|TRBJ2-1|TRBD1|.
CASQLQQGANEQFF
TGCGCCAGTCAGCTTCAGCAGGGGGCGAATGAGCAGTTCTTC
>TRBV13|TRBJ2-5|TRBD2|.
CASSIRLAQTQYF
TGTGCCAGCAGCATTCGACTAGCGCAGACCCAGTACTTC
>TRBV28|TRBJ2-3|.|.
CASGTSSTDTQYF
TGTGCCAGCGGGACTTCTAGCACAGATACGCAGTATTTT
>TRBV11-2|TRBJ2-3|TRBD2|.
CASSLDGGDTQYF
TGTGCCAGCAGCTTAGACGGGGGGGATACGCAGTATTTT
>TRBV27|TRBJ2-7|.|.
CASRPMAGLTYEQYF
TGTGCCAGCAGGCCTATGGCGGGGTTGACCTACGAGCAGTACTTC
>TRBV7-6|TRBJ2-3|TRBD2|.
CASSLSGNTDTQYF
TGTGCCAGCAGCCTGAGCGGGAACACAGATACGCAGTATTTT
>TRBV10-3|TRBJ2-5|.|.
CAISWADQETQYF
TGTGCCATCAGTTGGGCAGATCAAGAGACCCAGTACTTC
>TRBV7-7|TRBJ2-5|TRBD1|.
CASSLERQGRETQYF
TGTGCTAGCAGCTTAGAACGACAGGGGAGGGAGACCCAGTACTTC
>TRBV5-1|TRBJ2-7|.|.
CASSEVNSDEQYF
TGCGCCAGCAGCGAGGTAAACTCCGACGAGCAGTACTTC
>TRBV9|TRBJ1-2|.|.
CASSTLRDTQGYTF
TGTGCCAGCAGCACCCTCCGGGACACGCAGGGCTACACCTTC
>TRBV6-5|TRBJ1-1|TRBD1|.
CASRKTGGDTEAFF
TGTGCCAGCCGGAAGACAGGGGGGGACACTGAAGCTTTCTTT
>TRBV5-1|TRBJ2-1|TRBD1|once
CASSYDRGRSYNEQFF
TGCGCCAGCAGCTACGACAGGGGACGATCCTACAATGAGCAGTTCTTC